This T cell receptor (beta chain) was identified in a study of cytomegalovirus exposure and HLA in healthy donors (dated by TCRdb to about 2017). For the wider study: An earlier analysis of approximately 550 of the donors reported 250 to 350 Gb of sequence data and some 100 million unique TCR beta sequences from 150 million to 200 million T cells. Donor age, sex, ethnicity and CMV serostatus were collected together with the repertoire data. Of the roughly 430 genotyped donors, approximately 80% fell in the genetic ancestry cluster associated with self-reported Caucasian donors. The number of typed donors differed by locus: roughly 629-640 for A, B, C, DRB1 and DQB1; approximately 520 for DQA1; around 580 for DPA1; and some 470 for DPB1. An early release covering just under 650 HLA-typed donors comprised roughly 300 gigabases of sequencing data and tens of millions of unique TCR sequences. A later analysis re-examined previously published TCR beta repertoires from 600 to 700 donors and added high-resolution HLA genotyping to investigate patterns of TCR occurrence. The T cell repertoires of some 700 subjects were profiled by immunosequencing and related to cytomegalovirus serostatus. The study was designed to test whether signatures of past pathogen exposure could be identified by cataloging public T cell receptors. In a later genetic analysis, genome-wide SNP genotypes for 398 of the 666 donors were used, and that subset was treated as a discovery cohort. Rather than using new phenotypic data, the later analysis identified candidate immune exposures from TCR beta sequences and from how often those sequences occurred across donors. In an earlier analysis of 550 to 700 of the donors, high-throughput TCR beta sequencing was used to judge whether each TCR beta V gene segment behaved as functional or pseudogenic. Besides the first cohort of hundreds of subjects, a separate validation cohort made up of around 120 different subjects was used. Four or five DR-DQ haplotypes were treated as single units for association and clustering because of strong linkage in the cohort. To predict cytomegalovirus infection status, the study brought together high-throughput TCR immunosequencing, statistical association of individual TCRs with disease status, and machine learning. Every discovery cohort repertoire had been produced on one sequencing platform. Across about 380 genotyped donors of the cohort, an average of approximately 220,000 unique TCR beta nucleotide sequences per donor were sequenced, and roughly a sixth of those sequences were non-productive. HLA typing included class I and class II loci at four-digit resolution. Findings and caveats that apply to the study as a whole: This cohort had only TCR beta chains sequenced, and the lack of alpha or paired-chain data limited which features could be detected. Because some donors lacked HLA typing at each locus, the association tests relied only on the typed subset. When HLA alleles, especially DR and DQ, strongly co-occurred, attributing TCR associations to individual alleles was difficult. The study listed around 160 TCR beta chains as associated with cytomegalovirus. Three of the identified cytomegalovirus-associated TCR beta chains were confirmed in vitro to be specific for cytomegalovirus antigens. Because the 87-base-pair reads could not distinguish some IMGT-functional V segments, including TRBV6-2 and TRBV6-3, those segments were excluded. Across donors, most TCR sequences were observed very rarely, whereas some public TCRs were present in many individuals. A later analysis found that most CMV-associated TCR beta chains appeared HLA-restricted, with HLA associations seemingly driven largely by CMV exposure. A later genetic analysis reported fewer N-insertions in productive TCRs among donors in an Asian-associated ancestry cluster than the roughly 700-donor mean. In a later analysis, HLA-associated TCR beta chains were found to be more clonally expanded and to have lower generation probabilities than equally common non-associated chains. CMV serostatus was the only immune exposure information available for the cohort. At a false discovery rate of 0.05, a later analysis linked roughly 17,000 TCR beta sequences to specific HLA alleles. Because counts were too low, seventeen rarely observed V segments, including chromosome 9 orphons, were excluded from the earlier analysis of some 590 of the donors. Presence/absence analyses assumed roughly uniform sequencing depth across donors, an assumption that may not hold. The authors suggested that the approach could potentially be extended to other disease states and immunological phenotypes. Correlated functional status among segregating V segments might reflect linkage disequilibrium, but an unknown experimental factor could not be ruled out. A cluster of highly shared sequence variants was judged likely to represent a technical artifact of the sequencing pipeline. V-gene and J-gene trimming of TCR beta chains was associated with a missense DCLRE1C variant in a later genetic analysis, and the association was replicated in an independent cohort. A further reported finding was that TCR beta sequences accurately predicted the HLA-A and HLA-B alleles for most subjects in the first cohort. In a later analysis, the rate of TCR association differed among HLA loci, with DRB1 alleles having the most associated TCRs and HLA-C alleles having the fewest. In an earlier analysis of around 600 of the donors, most TCR beta V segments were observed in productive rearrangements about 87% or about 30% of the time, broadly matching IMGT annotations. In a later analysis, several top co-occurrence clusters were reported to appear linked to parvovirus B19, influenza, CMV and Epstein-Barr virus. In both the original and validation cohorts, the classifier was reported to diagnose cytomegalovirus status with high specificity and sensitivity.

Libraries were made using the immunoSEQ multiplex PCR assay. The multiplex PCR relied on a mix of 60 forward primers for TCR Vbeta segments and 13 reverse primers for TCR Jbeta segments. The CDR3 region of rearranged TCR beta genes was amplified from genomic DNA by a multiplex PCR assay. On the Illumina HiSeq System, the amplified TCR beta libraries were sequenced as 87-base-pair reads. Turning to the authors' computational methods: In a later analysis, tens of millions of unique TCR beta chains were counted across the 500 to 850 repertoires, and around 10 million of these chains were shared by at least two donors. Raw reads were error-corrected and collapsed into unique sequences with a nearest-neighbor algorithm that merged closely related sequences to remove PCR and sequencing errors. V, D and J gene segments were assigned by aligning CDR3 sequences to IMGT reference sequences. For a sequence to be retained, a match of at least six nucleotides was required to both a V gene segment and a J gene segment. A rearrangement counted as productive if the CDR3 had no stop codons and remained in frame with V and J, and every other rearrangement counted as non-productive. Following IMGT convention, CDR3 was defined as the stretch from the second conserved V-encoded cysteine to the conserved J-encoded phenylalanine. In an earlier analysis of around 570 of the donors, sequences lacking an unambiguous match to a single V gene segment were excluded. In an earlier analysis of 500 to 750 of the donors, V segments were called functional above 56.7% productive rearrangements and were called segregating when the between-donor standard deviation exceeded 5%. To diagnose cytomegalovirus status from the catalog of TCR beta chain sequences, a statistical classification framework was built. In a later analysis, TCR nucleotide sequences were compared against IMGT/GENE-DB human TR gene sequences so that V and J genes could be assigned. A later analysis assigned CDR3 sequences and most-parsimonious VDJ recombination scenarios with the TCRdist pipeline. In a later analysis, every TCR beta chain was defined by the combination of its CDR3 amino acid sequence and its V-gene family, and reads without a unique V-gene family were dropped. A later analysis removed 450 to 600 highly shared, low-generation-probability nucleotide sequences to deal with suspected cross-contamination and a sequencing artifact. For each public chain, a later analysis derived a clonal expansion index from normalized ranks of inferred template counts within each repertoire. Generation probabilities in a later analysis came from a VDJ recombination model fitted to out-of-frame rearrangements, and those results were checked against IGoR. A later analysis scored TCR-TCR, TCR-HLA and TCR-CMV co-occurrence with hypergeometric tests, applying a repertoire-size bias correction to TCR pairs. A later analysis estimated false discovery rates by permuting HLA or CMV assignments 20 times. In a later analysis, co-occurring TCRs were grouped using DBSCAN, and TCRdist sequence similarity was added for clustering within HLA-allele-positive subsets. Repertoires with fewer than 30,000 or more than 120,000 public chains, plus five repertoires with anomalous nucleotide sharing, were excluded from co-occurrence clustering. Here the immuneACCESS table is served through TCRdb, limited to in-frame sequences with V and J called. Missing clones are a known gap in these copies; in checked studies unresolved V genes cover under half, and the rest lacks a known reason. Clonal size and the V and J genes are those of that table, whereas D and trimming came from the DNA. The sample contains approximately 160,000 clones, about 81% of them found a single time. The ten largest clones take up 2.5% to 3% of the sample.

A few counts support this clone. Its antigen has not been determined. No clone much larger than this one lies a single base away; base qualities are absent. In total, 500 to 700 healthy bone marrow donors made up the cohort. At the time of sampling, all cohort members were nominally healthy, though unrecorded immune exposures were likely present. The donor tested CMV seropositive and was one of the 289 seropositive cohort members. A peripheral blood sample was collected from each donor, and TCR beta sequencing was performed on peripheral blood mononuclear cells. The Qiagen DNeasy Blood Extraction Kit was used to extract genomic DNA from the blood cell samples. V loses 4 bases of germline sequence and J loses 0 bases, and the interval between the two ends is 10 bases. The germline V gene yields SQVTM for CDR1 and ANQGSEA for CDR2. Spanning cysteine to phenylalanine, the CDR3 consists of 15 amino acids. Here the CDR3 DNA is all that survives: 45 bases in frame from base 1.

The receptor chain draws on TRBV29-1 and TRBJ2-6; TRBD1 is a possible D gene, resting on 6 matching bases. The origin of this receptor is a woman aged 45-59 years in good health and CMV-seropositive. Source material: PBMCs. CDR3 region: CSVGDTGSGANVLTF. The DNA sequence follows: TGCAGCGTTGGGGACACCGGCTCTGGGGCCAACGTCCTGACTTTC. Beyond the CDR3, the reference TRBV29-1 and TRBJ2-6 genes provide the residues; the full variable domain reads: SAVISQKPSRDICQRGTSLTIQCQVDSQVTMMFWYRQQPGQSLTLIATANQGSEATYESGFVIDKFPISRPNLTFSTLTVSNMSPEDSSIYLCSVGDTGSGANVLTFGAGSRLTVL.